The 3 T cell receptor beta chains presented below share a single source sample, sequenced in a study of blood T cell repertoires in COVID-19. Repertoires were generated with immunoSEQ multiplex PCR, while TCRdb's copy carries only in-frame clones and drops some. The sample consists of approximately 180,000 clones, 87% of them appearing once. Sequencing was performed on peripheral blood. The source of these receptors is a woman aged 45-59 years with acute or convalescent COVID-19.

Comment on this clone: A read error may account for a junction end that differs from germline. The chain has TRBV5-4 and TRBJ1-4; D remains ambiguous. This CDR3 is 15 amino acids long. In germline, CDR1 is SGHNT, CDR2 YYREEE (reference sequence). CDR3 sequence: CATSLDGGYSEKLFF. Written as DNA, the CDR3 is TGTGCCACCAGCTTGGATGGAGGGTATAGTGAAAAACTGTTTTTT.

V is TRBV29-1 and J is TRBJ1-2, with D uncertain. Trimming pared 5 bases from V and 8 bases from J, leaving 15 bases between. The CDR3 sequence is 12 residues long. Germline values: CDR1 SQVTM, CDR2 ANQGSEA. The CDR3 DNA reads as TGCAGCGTTTTCAATAATCTCGCGGGCTACACCTTC. Protein: CSVFNNLAGYTF.

CDR3 bases: TGTGCCAGCAGCTTTGCCGGGACAGGGAGTAGCAATCAGCCCCAGCATTTT. Translated, it gives CASSFAGTGSSNQPQHF. This chain links TRBV12-1 with TRBJ1-5; no DNA check was done on the table's D call, TRBD1. TRBV12-1 is a pseudogene. CDR3 length: 17 residues.